One sample yielded the 19 T cell receptor beta chains listed below, sequenced in a study of cytomegalovirus exposure and HLA in healthy donors. PCR involved 60 Vbeta and 13 Jbeta primers. TCRdb's table, derived via immunoSEQ multiplex PCR, lists solely in-frame clones and lacks some. This table has 30,000 to 40,000 clones, 70% to 85% appearing once. What was sequenced was PBMCs. The receptors shown here come from a woman aged 18-29 years in good health and CMV-seropositive.

This rearrangement joins TRBV13 to TRBJ2-7; D gene unclear. The CDR3 covers 16 residues. Germline CDR1 and CDR2: PRHDT and FYEKMQ (reference sequence). V was trimmed by 0 bases and J by 0 bases, leaving 12 bases between them. The CDR3 DNA is TGTGCCAGCAGCTTAGGGTCAGGCAGAGACTCCTACGAGCAGTACTTC. Protein: CASSLGSGRDSYEQYF.

This chain uses TRBV30 with TRBJ2-7, with TRBD1 matching over 10 bases. The germline V gene encodes CDR1 GTSNPN and CDR2 SVGIG (reference sequence). The CDR3 sequence is 13 residues long. Unmatched junction bases numbered 0, after V lost 0 bases and J lost 4 bases. CDR3 loop: CAWSVGQGYEQYF. The CDR3 DNA sequence: TGTGCCTGGAGTGTGGGACAGGGGTACGAGCAGTACTTC. Using reference TRBV30 and TRBJ2-7 for the parts outside the CDR3, the full variable domain is SQTIHQWPATLVQPVGSPLSLECTVEGTSNPNLYWYRQAAGRGLQLLFYSVGIGQISSEVPQNLSASRPQDRQFILSSKKLLLSDSGFYLCAWSVGQGYEQYFGPGTRLTVT.

The CDR3 here is CASSLGGGVYEQYF. The CDR3 nucleotides read TGCGCCAGCAGCTTAGGTGGGGGGGTCTACGAGCAGTACTTC. The chain joins TRBV5-1 to TRBJ2-7; 7 bases agree with TRBD2. The CDR3 consists of 14 residues. CDR1 is SGHRS and CDR2 is YFSETQ in the germline V gene. With 2 bases clipped from V and 3 bases from J, the junction kept 5 bases outside the gene matches.

The chain employs TRBV25-1 and TRBJ2-1; weak D call: TRBD2 (6 bases). CDR1 and CDR2 (germline): MGHDK, SYGVNS. Trimming shortened V by 0 bases and J by 0 bases, and 9 bases separated the two germline ends. The CDR3 covers 16 residues. CDR3 sequence (DNA): TGTGCCAGCAGTGAATACGTCGGGAGCTCCTACAATGAGCAGTTCTTC. It yields the protein CASSEYVGSSYNEQFF.

V usage is TRBV7-8 and J usage is TRBJ1-2, with 7 nucleotides matching TRBD1. Germline CDR1 is SGHVS and CDR2 is FQNEAQ. The V gene end was trimmed by 4 bases and the J gene end by 8 bases; junction bases not matched to a gene: 4. This CDR3 is 12 amino acids long. DNA of the CDR3: TGTGCCAGCAGCTCGACAGGGACCGGCTACACCTTC. This translates into CASSSTGTGYTF. The full variable domain, rest sourced from reference TRBV7-8 and TRBJ1-2, is GAGVSQSPRYKVAKRGQDVALRCDPISGHVSLFWYQQALGQGPEFLTYFQNEAQLDKSGLPSDRFFAERPEGSVSTLKIQRTQQEDSAVYLCASSSTGTGYTFGSGTRLTVV.

The chain couples TRBV19 to TRBJ1-6; 8 bases align to TRBD1. J gave up 9 bases and V 7 bases, and 8 bases lay outside the gene matches. CDR3 length: 14 amino acids. Germline V lookup: CDR1 LNHDA, CDR2 SQIVND (reference sequence). CDR3 protein: CASNPRQGISPLHF. CDR3 in DNA: TGTGCCAGTAATCCCCGACAGGGGATTTCACCCCTCCACTTT.

This clone was seen only a few times. This chain links TRBV7-2 with TRBJ2-5; TRBD1 aligns across 10 bases. The CDR3 length is 14 residues. CDR1 and CDR2 from the germline V gene are SGHTA and FQGNSA. The V gene end was trimmed by 4 bases and the J gene end by 5 bases; junction bases not matched to a gene: 4. DNA of the CDR3: TGTGCCAGCAGCTCCGACAGGGGGCGGGAGACCCAGTACTTC. Translation: CASSSDRGRETQYF.

This clone showed up just a few times. The V call is TRBV20-1, the J call TRBJ1-2, with 8 bases lining up with TRBD1. The CDR3 spans 11 residues. J was trimmed by 6 bases and V by 3 bases; bases with no gene match: 0. The germline CDR1 and CDR2 sequences are DFQATT and SNEGSKA (reference sequence). CDR3 sequence: CSARTGDGYTF. The CDR3 coding sequence is TGCAGTGCTAGGACAGGGGATGGCTACACCTTC.

This chain links TRBV27 with TRBJ1-1; D not resolved. Germline V CDR1 and CDR2: MNHEY, SMNVEV (reference sequence). Between the trimmed V and J ends, which lost 5 bases and 3 bases, there was a span of 16 bases. The CDR3 runs 15 residues. The chain's CDR3 is CASSAWVVGDTEAFF. The CDR3 nucleotides are TGTGCCAGCAGTGCGTGGGTCGTTGGAGACACTGAAGCTTTCTTT.

The chain couples TRBV7-3 to TRBJ2-7, with 8 nucleotides matching TRBD1. V was pared by 5 bases and J by 2 bases, with 5 bases of the junction left unmatched. This CDR3 has 14 amino acids. CDR1 is SGHTA and CDR2 is FQGTGA in the germline V gene. Written as DNA, the CDR3 is TGTGCCAGCAGCGTGGGGACAGGAGCCTACGAGCAGTACTTC. It codes for CASSVGTGAYEQYF.

Worth noting for this clone: The junction and the germline gene differ at one end; a read error may be behind it. The V call is TRBV28, the J call TRBJ2-3; 8 bases match TRBD1. CDR3 size: 17 residues. Germline V lookup: CDR1 MDHEN, CDR2 SYDVKM. The CDR3 region is CASNLMAGTGDTDTQYF. CDR3 coding DNA: TGTGCCAGCAATTTAATGGCCGGGACAGGAGACACAGATACGCAGTATTTT.

This clone has more than one count but fewer than ten. CDR3 DNA: TGTGCCAGCAGCCCAGCGTCCGGCGGCGCTTTCTTT. Translation: CASSPASGGAFF. The V call is TRBV7-6, the J call TRBJ1-1; no definite D call. CDR1 is SGHVS and CDR2 is FNYEAQ in the germline V gene. The CDR3 has 12 amino acids. V was shortened by 5 bases and J by 11 bases, with 15 bases between the two germline ends.

V and J are TRBV11-3 and TRBJ2-7; 8 bases map to TRBD2. This CDR3 has 15 residues. The J segment lost 1 base and the V segment lost 1 base, leaving 3 bases of the junction unmatched. CDR1 is SGHNT and CDR2 is YENEEA in the germline V gene. The CDR3 DNA sequence: TGTGCCAGCAGCTTAGCACTAGCGGAATCCTACGAGCAGTACTTC. Amino acids: CASSLALAESYEQYF.

V usage is TRBV6-5 and J usage is TRBJ1-2; D gene ambiguous. Trimming stripped 6 bases from V and 3 bases from J, with 11 bases between. CDR1 is MNHEY and CDR2 is SVGAGI in the germline V gene. The CDR3 sequence is 13 residues long. The CDR3 is CASRGVTYYGYTF. CDR3 in DNA: TGTGCCAGCAGGGGAGTGACTTACTATGGCTACACCTTC.

This chain joins TRBV29-1 and TRBJ2-5; TRBD1 is a possible D gene (6 bases). Germline V CDR1 and CDR2: SQVTM, ANQGSEA. The V and J ends lost 5 bases and 1 base respectively, with 14 bases between them. The CDR3 extends over 14 amino acids. As DNA, the CDR3 is TGCAGCGTTCTGGGGTGGACAGCCCAAGAGACCCAGTACTTC. Protein product: CSVLGWTAQETQYF.

The chain links TRBV15 to TRBJ2-2, with D possibly being TRBD2 (7 bases). V lost 5 bases and J 1 base, leaving 14 bases between the germline ends. Per the germline V gene, CDR1 is LNHNV and CDR2 is YYDKDF (reference sequence). The CDR3 covers 16 residues. DNA of the CDR3: TGTGCCACCAGCCCCGGGGGGCGGGGGAACACCGGGGAGCTGTTTTTT. Translated: CATSPGGRGNTGELFF.

This chain joins TRBV30 and TRBJ1-4; 10 bases map to TRBD1. Germline lookup yields CDR1 GTSNPN and CDR2 SVGIG (reference sequence). This CDR3 is built from 16 residues. V dropped 2 bases and J dropped 8; count of bases not matched to a gene: 11. CDR3 nucleotides: TGTGCCTGGAGTCGGGACAGGGGATACGCGGGGGAAAAACTGTTTTTT. Its protein is CAWSRDRGYAGEKLFF. Using reference TRBV30 and TRBJ1-4 for the parts outside the CDR3, the full variable domain is SQTIHQWPATLVQPVGSPLSLECTVEGTSNPNLYWYRQAAGRGLQLLFYSVGIGQISSEVPQNLSASRPQDRQFILSSKKLLLSDSGFYLCAWSRDRGYAGEKLFFGSGTQLSVL.

The count of this clone is one. The J gene is TRBJ2-1, the V gene TRBV27; D gene uncertain. V was shortened by 4 bases and J by 1 base, with 17 bases between the two germline ends. The length of the CDR3 is 17 residues. From germline, CDR1 is MNHEY and CDR2 SMNVEV (reference sequence). This CDR3 is CASSSLKHQESYNEQFF. CDR3 DNA sequence: TGTGCCAGCAGTTCCCTTAAACATCAGGAATCCTACAATGAGCAGTTCTTC.

The rearrangement uses TRBV21-1 and TRBJ2-1; whether TRBD2, the table's D call, matches the DNA was not checked. TRBV21-1 is a documented pseudogene. The CDR3 runs to 19 residues. The CDR3 reads CASSKAKALAREPTGEQFF. The CDR3 DNA reads TGTGCCAGCAGCAAAGCTAAAGCCCTAGCGCGGGAGCCGACTGGTGAGCAGTTCTTC.